What follows are 10 T cell receptor beta chains derived from one specimen sequenced in a study of OX40 agonist ivuxolimab in advanced cancers. The protocol was immunoSEQ multiplex PCR, while the TCRdb copy is restricted to in-frame clones and leaves out a portion. The table lists some 41,000 clones, roughly 93% of them singletons. The sequences come from CD4+ or CD8+ T cells sorted from blood, collected in a trial of the OX40 agonist ivuxolimab. The source is an adult with an advanced solid tumor such as melanoma, head and neck, liver or kidney cancer.

The chain employs TRBV5-1 and TRBJ2-5, with 7 positions matching TRBD2. Germline values: CDR1 SGHRS, CDR2 YFSETQ. The CDR3 has 14 residues. Unmatched junction bases numbered 10, after V lost 6 bases and J lost 5 bases. The CDR3 DNA sequence: TGCGCCAGCAACTGGGTGACTAGCAGTGAGACCCAGTACTTC. Its protein product is CASNWVTSSETQYF.

The chain joins TRBV11-2 to TRBJ2-5; D call uncertain. V shed 5 bases and J shed 2 bases, with 3 bases lying between them. CDR1 and CDR2 (germline): SGHAT, FQNNGV. There are 11 residues in the CDR3. CDR3 amino acids: CASSIQETQYF. As DNA, the CDR3 is TGTGCCAGCAGCATTCAAGAGACCCAGTACTTC.

The genes are TRBV9 and TRBJ1-1; 8 nucleotides match TRBD1. The CDR3 totals 15 residues. The junction had 6 bases not matched to a gene; V was cut back by 2 bases and J by 3 bases. Germline CDR1 reads SGDLS; CDR2 reads YYNGEE. CDR3 sequence reads: CASSVHTGGDTEAFF. In DNA form, the CDR3 reads TGTGCCAGCAGCGTTCACACAGGGGGAGACACTGAAGCTTTCTTT. Full variable domain (missing parts from reference TRBV9 and TRBJ1-1): DSGVTQTPKHLITATGQRVTLRCSPRSGDLSVYWYQQSLDQGLQFLIQYYNGEERAKGNILERFSAQQFPDLHSELNLSSLELGDSALYFCASSVHTGGDTEAFFGQGTRLTVV.

V and J are TRBV6-6 and TRBJ1-4; a possible D gene is TRBD1 (5 bases). CDR3 length: 16 residues. Germline loops: CDR1 MNHNY, CDR2 SVGAGI (reference sequence). Trimming cost V 4 bases and J 6 bases, with 18 bases left between them. The CDR3 sequence: CASSFGQLQGDEKLFF. The CDR3 region has the DNA TGTGCCAGCAGTTTTGGACAACTCCAAGGTGATGAAAAACTGTTTTTT.

J is TRBJ2-7 and V is TRBV19, with D perhaps matching TRBD1 (5 bases). The germline V and J ends were trimmed by 5 bases and 2 bases, with 16 bases remaining between them. Germline assignment: CDR1 LNHDA and CDR2 SQIVND (reference sequence). There are 15 residues in the CDR3. The CDR3 DNA reads as TGTGCCAGTAGTTCAGGGAAGGGGTCCGCCTACGAGCAGTACTTC. It specifies CASSSGKGSAYEQYF.

Concerning this clone: One end of the junction does not line up with germline, which may come from a read error. The V and J genes are TRBV6-1 and TRBJ2-7; TRBD1 aligns across 7 bases. Germline V gives CDR1 MNHNS, CDR2 SASEGT. There are 15 residues in the CDR3. CDR3 DNA sequence: TGTGCCAGCAGCGAAGACAGGGTTTCTTACTACGAGCAGTACTTC. Its translation: CASSEDRVSYYEQYF.

V usage is TRBV11-1 and J usage is TRBJ2-1, with TRBD2 matching 7 bases. The CDR3 runs 15 residues. V gave up 5 bases and J gave up 0 bases; unmatched junction bases: 4. Germline assignment: CDR1 SGHAT and CDR2 FQDESV (reference sequence). The CDR3 region has the DNA TGTGCCAGCAGCCGAAGCGGGAACTCCTACAATGAGCAGTTCTTC. This gives the protein CASSRSGNSYNEQFF. Looking up the rest from reference TRBV11-1 and TRBJ2-1 gives the full variable domain: EAEVAQSPRYKITEKSQAVAFWCDPISGHATLYWYRQILGQGPELLVQFQDESVVDDSQLPKDRFSAERLKGVDSTLKIQPAELGDSAMYLCASSRSGNSYNEQFFGPGTRLTVL.

The chain has TRBV11-2 and TRBJ2-7, with 9 bases identical to TRBD1. This CDR3 has 14 residues. The V gene's germline CDR1 is SGHAT and CDR2 FQNNGV. Unmatched junction bases numbered 2, after V lost 4 bases and J lost 1 base. The CDR3 sequence: CASSSGTGSYEQYF. The CDR3 nucleotides read TGTGCCAGCAGCTCCGGGACAGGGTCCTACGAGCAGTACTTC.

The V call is TRBV6-1, the J call TRBJ2-3; D is possibly TRBD2 (6 bases). The ends were cut back, 7 bases at V and 2 bases at J, with 13 bases in the middle. The CDR3 extends over 14 amino acids. Per germline, CDR1 MNHNS and CDR2 SASEGT. CDR3 loop: CASIPAGFTDTQYF. CDR3 sequence (DNA): TGTGCCAGCATTCCGGCGGGGTTCACAGATACGCAGTATTTT.

In DNA, the CDR3 is TGTGCCAGCTCACAGTCTTCTGGGGAAGGGAGCGAGCAGTACTTC. The encoded protein is CASSQSSGEGSEQYF. This rearrangement joins TRBV18 to TRBJ2-7; D perhaps matches TRBD2 (5 bases). The CDR3 consists of 15 residues. CDR1 KGHSH and CDR2 LQKENI come from the germline V gene. The germline V and J ends were trimmed by 4 bases and 6 bases, with 19 bases remaining between them.